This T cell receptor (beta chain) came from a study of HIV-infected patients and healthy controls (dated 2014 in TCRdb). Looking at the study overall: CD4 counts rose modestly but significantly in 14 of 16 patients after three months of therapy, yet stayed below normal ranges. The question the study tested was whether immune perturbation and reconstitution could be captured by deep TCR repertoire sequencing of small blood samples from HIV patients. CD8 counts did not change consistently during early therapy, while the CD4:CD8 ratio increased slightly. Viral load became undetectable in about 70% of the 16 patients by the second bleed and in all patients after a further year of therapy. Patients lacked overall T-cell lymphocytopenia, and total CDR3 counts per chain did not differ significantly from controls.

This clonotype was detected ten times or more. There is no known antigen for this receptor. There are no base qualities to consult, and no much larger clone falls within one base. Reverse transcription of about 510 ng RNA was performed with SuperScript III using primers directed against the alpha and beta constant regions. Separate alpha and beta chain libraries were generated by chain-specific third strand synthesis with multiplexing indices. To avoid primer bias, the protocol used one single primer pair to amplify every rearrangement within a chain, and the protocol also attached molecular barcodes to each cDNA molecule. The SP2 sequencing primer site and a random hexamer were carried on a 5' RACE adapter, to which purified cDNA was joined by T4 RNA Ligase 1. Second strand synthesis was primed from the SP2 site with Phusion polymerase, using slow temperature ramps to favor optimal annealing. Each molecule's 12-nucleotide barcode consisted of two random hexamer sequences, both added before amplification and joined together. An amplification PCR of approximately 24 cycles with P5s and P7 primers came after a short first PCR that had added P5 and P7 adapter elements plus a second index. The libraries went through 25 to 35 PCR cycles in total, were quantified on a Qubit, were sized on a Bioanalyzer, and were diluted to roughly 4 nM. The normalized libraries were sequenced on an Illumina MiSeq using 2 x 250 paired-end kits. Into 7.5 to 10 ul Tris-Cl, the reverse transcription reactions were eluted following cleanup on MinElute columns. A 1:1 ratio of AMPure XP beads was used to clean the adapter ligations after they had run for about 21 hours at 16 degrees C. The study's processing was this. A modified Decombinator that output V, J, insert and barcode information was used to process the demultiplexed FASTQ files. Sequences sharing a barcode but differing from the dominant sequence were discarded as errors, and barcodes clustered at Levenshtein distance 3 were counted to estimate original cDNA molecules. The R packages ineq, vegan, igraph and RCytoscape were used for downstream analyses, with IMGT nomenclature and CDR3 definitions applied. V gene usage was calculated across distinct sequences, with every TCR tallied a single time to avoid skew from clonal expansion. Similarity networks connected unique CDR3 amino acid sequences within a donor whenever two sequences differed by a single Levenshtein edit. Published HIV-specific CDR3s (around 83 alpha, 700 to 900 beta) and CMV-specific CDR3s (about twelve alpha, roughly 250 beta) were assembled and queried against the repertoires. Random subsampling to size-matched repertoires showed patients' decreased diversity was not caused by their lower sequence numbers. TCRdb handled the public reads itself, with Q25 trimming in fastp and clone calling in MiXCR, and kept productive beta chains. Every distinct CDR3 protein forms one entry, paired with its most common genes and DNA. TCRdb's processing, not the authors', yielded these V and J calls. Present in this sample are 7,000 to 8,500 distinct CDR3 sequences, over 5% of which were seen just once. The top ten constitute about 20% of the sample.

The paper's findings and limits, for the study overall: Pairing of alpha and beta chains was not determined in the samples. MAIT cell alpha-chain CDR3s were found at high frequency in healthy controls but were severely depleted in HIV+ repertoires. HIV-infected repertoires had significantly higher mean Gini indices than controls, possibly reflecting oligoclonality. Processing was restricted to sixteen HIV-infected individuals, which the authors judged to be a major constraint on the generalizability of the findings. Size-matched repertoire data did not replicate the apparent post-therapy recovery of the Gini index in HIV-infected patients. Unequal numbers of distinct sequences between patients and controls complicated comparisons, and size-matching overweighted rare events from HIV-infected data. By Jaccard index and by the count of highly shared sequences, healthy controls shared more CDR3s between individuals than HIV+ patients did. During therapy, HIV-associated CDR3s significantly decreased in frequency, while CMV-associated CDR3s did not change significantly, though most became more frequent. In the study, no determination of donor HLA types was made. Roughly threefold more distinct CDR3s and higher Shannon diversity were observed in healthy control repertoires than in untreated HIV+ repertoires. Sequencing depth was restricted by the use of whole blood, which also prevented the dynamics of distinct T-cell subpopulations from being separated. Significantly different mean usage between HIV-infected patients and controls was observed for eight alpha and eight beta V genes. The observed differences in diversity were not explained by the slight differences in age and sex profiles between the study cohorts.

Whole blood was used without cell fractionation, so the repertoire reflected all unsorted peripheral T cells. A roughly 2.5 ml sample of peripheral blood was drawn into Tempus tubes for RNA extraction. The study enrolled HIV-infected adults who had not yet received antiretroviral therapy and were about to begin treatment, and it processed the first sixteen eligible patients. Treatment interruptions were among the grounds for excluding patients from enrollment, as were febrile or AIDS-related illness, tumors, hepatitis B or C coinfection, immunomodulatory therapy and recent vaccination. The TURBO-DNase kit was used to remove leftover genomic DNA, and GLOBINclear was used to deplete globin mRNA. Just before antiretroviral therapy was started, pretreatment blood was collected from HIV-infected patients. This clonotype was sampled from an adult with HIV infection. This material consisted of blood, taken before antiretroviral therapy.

The sequenced DNA is TGTGCCAGCAGTTTAGTGAGACACCACTACGAGCAGTACTTC. Its translation is CASSLVRHHYEQYF. The chain was built from TRBV27 and TRBJ2-7; the D gene lacks a confident call. Trimming costs V 2 bases and J 3 bases, and their ends lie 11 bases apart. The germline V gene (reference sequence) gives CDR1 as MNHEY and CDR2 as SMNVEV. Counted from cysteine to phenylalanine, this CDR3 has 14 amino acids. CDR3 DNA only is kept here, 42 bases in frame from base 1.